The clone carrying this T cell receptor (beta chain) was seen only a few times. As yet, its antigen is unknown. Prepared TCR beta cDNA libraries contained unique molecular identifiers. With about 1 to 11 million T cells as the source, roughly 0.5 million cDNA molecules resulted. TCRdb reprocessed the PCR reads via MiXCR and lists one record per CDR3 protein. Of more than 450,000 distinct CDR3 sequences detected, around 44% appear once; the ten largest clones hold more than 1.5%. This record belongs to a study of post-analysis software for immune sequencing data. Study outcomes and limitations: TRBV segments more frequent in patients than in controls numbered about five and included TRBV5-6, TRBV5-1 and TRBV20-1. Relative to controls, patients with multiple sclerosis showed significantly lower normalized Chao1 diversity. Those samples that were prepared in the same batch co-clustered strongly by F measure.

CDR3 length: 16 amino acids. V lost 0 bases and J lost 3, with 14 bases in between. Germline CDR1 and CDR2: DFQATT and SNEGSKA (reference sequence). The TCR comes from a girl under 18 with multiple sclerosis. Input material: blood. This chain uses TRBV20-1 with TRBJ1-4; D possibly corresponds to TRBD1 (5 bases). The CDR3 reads CSAREVTGTSNEKLFF. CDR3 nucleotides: TGCAGTGCTAGAGAGGTAACCGGGACGTCTAATGAAAAACTGTTTTTT.